A single sample gave rise to the 28 T cell receptor beta chains below, sequenced in a study of cytomegalovirus exposure and HLA in healthy donors. The method was immunoSEQ multiplex PCR; TCRdb's version includes in-frame clones alone and lacks a portion of them. Seen here are fewer than 250,000 clones, around nine tenths observed once, and the top ten hold 2.6%. Sequenced input: PBMCs. These receptors came from a man younger than 35 in good health and CMV-seronegative.

This clone was observed once. This chain uses TRBV6-5 with TRBJ1-6; 7 positions agree with TRBD1. V was clipped by 3 bases and J by 8 bases; unmatched bases: 10. CDR3 length: 16 residues. In germline, CDR1 is MNHEY, CDR2 SVGAGI. The CDR3 DNA reads as TGTGCCAGCAGTTATACTACAGACAGGGCATATTCACCCCTCCACTTT. Its protein product is CASSYTTDRAYSPLHF.

This chain links TRBV7-8 with TRBJ2-3; the match to TRBD1 covers 11 bases. Germline assignment: CDR1 SGHVS and CDR2 FQNEAQ. Unmatched junction bases numbered 9, after V lost 4 bases and J lost 3 bases. This CDR3 is 17 amino acids long. CDR3 in DNA: TGTGCCAGCAGCTCAGGGACAGGGGGATTTATTACAGATACGCAGTATTTT. It specifies CASSSGTGGFITDTQYF. Complete variable domain (other parts from reference TRBV7-8 and TRBJ2-3): GAGVSQSPRYKVAKRGQDVALRCDPISGHVSLFWYQQALGQGPEFLTYFQNEAQLDKSGLPSDRFFAERPEGSVSTLKIQRTQQEDSAVYLCASSSGTGGFITDTQYFGPGTRLTVL.

CDR3 bases: TGTGCCAGCAGCTCCTGGACTAGCGGGAGGGCTTCCTACGAGCAGTACTTC. Translated, it gives CASSSWTSGRASYEQYF. This chain links TRBV11-2 with TRBJ2-7, with 15 bases identical to TRBD2. The V gene end was trimmed by 4 bases and the J gene end by 1 base; junction bases not matched to a gene: 5. CDR1 and CDR2 (germline): SGHAT, FQNNGV. This CDR3 contains 17 residues. The entire variable domain, with the rest obtained from reference TRBV11-2 and TRBJ2-7, is as follows: EAGVAQSPRYKIIEKRQSVAFWCNPISGHATLYWYQQILGQGPKLLIQFQNNGVVDDSQLPKDRFSAERLKGVDSTLKIQPAKLEDSAVYLCASSSWTSGRASYEQYFGPGTRLTVT.

This rearrangement joins TRBV9 to TRBJ2-7; tentatively, D is TRBD2 (5 bases). CDR3 length: 13 amino acids. The germline V gene has CDR1 SGDLS and CDR2 YYNGEE. V lost 4 bases and J 4 bases, leaving 12 bases between the germline ends. CDR3 DNA sequence: TGTGCCAGCAGCCGGACCCCGGGGTACGAGCAGTACTTC. Its protein is CASSRTPGYEQYF.

The chain carries TRBV4-1 and TRBJ2-7; TRBD1 agrees at 7 bases. There are 14 residues in the CDR3. The junction had 5 bases not matched to a gene; V was cut back by 4 bases and J by 2 bases. The germline gives CDR1 MGHRA, CDR2 YSYEKL. The CDR3 nucleotides read TGCGCCAGCAGCCCCCGGGACAGCACCTACGAGCAGTACTTC. It codes for CASSPRDSTYEQYF.

This clone occurred once. This rearrangement joins TRBV5-6 to TRBJ1-1, with 7 bases identical to TRBD1. Trimming removed 3 bases from V and 7 bases from J; junction bases left unmatched: 9. In germline, CDR1 is SGHDT, CDR2 YYEEEE. This CDR3 spans 14 amino acids. The CDR3 DNA sequence: TGTGCCAGCAGCTCCCTGGGACAGAGGTTTGAAGCTTTCTTT. This gives the protein CASSSLGQRFEAFF.

V is TRBV13 and J is TRBJ2-7; D is perhaps TRBD2 (6 bases). Between the trimmed V and J ends, which lost 3 bases and 2 bases, there was a span of 17 bases. The CDR3 has 16 amino acids. The germline V gene encodes CDR1 PRHDT and CDR2 FYEKMQ (reference sequence). DNA for the CDR3: TGTGCCAGCAGCTTTTATCCGGGGGACCTTCCCTACGAGCAGTACTTC. Amino acid sequence: CASSFYPGDLPYEQYF. Full variable domain (missing parts from reference TRBV13 and TRBJ2-7): AAGVIQSPRHLIKEKRETATLKCYPIPRHDTVYWYQQGPGQDPQFLISFYEKMQSDKGSIPDRFSAQQFSDYHSELNMSSLELGDSALYFCASSFYPGDLPYEQYFGPGTRLTVT.

The rearrangement joins TRBV28 to TRBJ2-2; possibly TRBD1 for D (5 bases). CDR3 size: 17 residues. Germline lookup yields CDR1 MDHEN and CDR2 SYDVKM. Deletions cut 7 bases from V and 9 bases from J, with 27 bases between. CDR3 sequence reads: CASIQWGPGLLGRELFF. DNA for the CDR3: TGTGCCAGCATCCAGTGGGGCCCTGGGCTCCTGGGCCGGGAGCTGTTTTTT.

This clone was detected only a few times. The chain recombines TRBV28 with TRBJ1-4; 8 nucleotides agree with TRBD1. Germline lookup yields CDR1 MDHEN and CDR2 SYDVKM. The V segment lost 4 bases and the J segment 4 bases; nucleotides outside the gene matches: 5. The CDR3 covers 15 residues. The CDR3 reads CASSSGQGNNEKLFF. In nucleotides, the CDR3 is TGTGCCAGCAGTTCTGGACAGGGCAATAATGAAAAACTGTTTTTT.

Comment on this clone: The same CDR3 arises from other DNA sequences in this sample as well. The chain carries TRBV5-1 and TRBJ2-1, with 10 nucleotides matching TRBD2. The CDR3 length is 14 residues. V dropped 6 bases and J dropped 3; count of bases not matched to a gene: 3. Germline CDR1 and CDR2: SGHRS and YFSETQ. The CDR3 reads CASTASGGYNEQFF. CDR3 nucleotides: TGCGCCAGCACCGCTAGCGGGGGCTACAATGAGCAGTTCTTC.

This chain uses TRBV6-6 with TRBJ2-7; weak D call: TRBD2 (6 bases). Deletions cut 10 bases from V and 2 bases from J, with 9 bases between. The CDR3 covers 11 residues. CDR1 is MNHNY and CDR2 is SVGAGI in the germline V gene (reference sequence). The CDR3 DNA reads TGTGCCACCGTAGCGGCCTACGAGCAGTACTTC. Translation gives CATVAAYEQYF.

The rearrangement links TRBV5-1 to TRBJ2-7; 11 nucleotides match TRBD2. The germline CDR1 and CDR2 sequences are SGHRS and YFSETQ. There are 16 residues in the CDR3. Unmatched junction bases numbered 12, after V lost 1 base and J lost 9 bases. Written as DNA, the CDR3 is TGCGCCAGCAGCTTGACTAGCGGGAGCCCTCCCTCCTCGCAGTACTTC. The encoded protein is CASSLTSGSPPSSQYF.

This clone was counted ten times or more. The gene calls are TRBV7-6 and TRBJ2-3; D gene uncertain. V was cut by 1 base and J by 1 base, with 3 bases left in between. Germline-derived CDR1 and CDR2 are SGHVS and FNYEAQ. The CDR3 sequence is 13 residues long. The CDR3 here is CASSLVGTDTQYF. CDR3 DNA: TGTGCCAGCAGCTTAGTCGGCACAGATACGCAGTATTTT.

The V gene is TRBV5-4, the J gene TRBJ1-6; no firm D call. This CDR3 contains 13 residues. Trimming stripped 4 bases from V and 7 bases from J, with 9 bases between. Germline CDR1 SGHNT, CDR2 YYREEE (reference sequence). The CDR3 nucleotides are TGTGCCAGCAGCCAAGACATCAATTCACCCCTCCACTTT. It is translated as CASSQDINSPLHF.

CDR3 sequence: CASSSSSPLGGADTQYF. The DNA for the CDR3 is TGTGCCAGCAGCAGCTCGTCCCCTCTAGGGGGGGCAGATACGCAGTATTTT. The rearrangement links TRBV11-2 to TRBJ2-3, with a possible D match to TRBD2 (7 bases). V was cut by 5 bases and J by 4 bases, with 22 bases left in between. The germline V gene has CDR1 SGHAT and CDR2 FQNNGV. The CDR3 contains 17 residues. Full variable domain (missing parts from reference TRBV11-2 and TRBJ2-3): EAGVAQSPRYKIIEKRQSVAFWCNPISGHATLYWYQQILGQGPKLLIQFQNNGVVDDSQLPKDRFSAERLKGVDSTLKIQPAKLEDSAVYLCASSSSSPLGGADTQYFGPGTRLTVL.

V and J are TRBV2 and TRBJ2-1, with 9 bases identical to TRBD1. V was clipped by 5 bases and J by 8 bases; unmatched bases: 13. The germline V gene has CDR1 SNHLY and CDR2 FYNNEI. The CDR3 contains 16 residues. The CDR3 DNA reads as TGTGCCAGCAGTTCCCCTCCGGGACAGGGCGTGGATGAGCAGTTCTTC. Translation gives CASSSPPGQGVDEQFF.

The rearrangement joins TRBV7-2 to TRBJ1-6, with a possible D match to TRBD1 (6 bases). Between the trimmed V and J ends, which lost 7 bases and 8 bases, there was a span of 18 bases. Per the germline V gene, CDR1 is SGHTA and CDR2 is FQGNSA. CDR3 length: 15 amino acids. The CDR3 nucleotides read TGTGCCAGCAAGGAAGCCGACAGGACCCATTCACCCCTCCACTTT. This encodes CASKEADRTHSPLHF.

The gene calls are TRBV5-6 and TRBJ1-5; TRBD1 aligns across 10 bases. With V trimmed by 4 bases and J by 11 bases, 12 bases remained unmatched. Per germline, CDR1 SGHDT and CDR2 YYEEEE. There are 15 residues in the CDR3. This chain's CDR3 is CASSVTGTGDWAQHF. The DNA of the CDR3 is TGTGCCAGCAGCGTCACCGGGACAGGGGATTGGGCCCAGCATTTT.

CDR3 DNA sequence: TGCAGCGCAGACAGGGGGAGGTCCACTGAAGCTTTCTTT. This codes for CSADRGRSTEAFF. This chain uses TRBV29-1 with TRBJ1-1; 9 bases are shared with TRBD1. CDR3 length: 13 residues. Trimming at V came to 7 bases and at J to 4 bases, leaving 7 bases not matched to a gene. The germline gives CDR1 SQVTM, CDR2 ANQGSEA.

This chain links TRBV4-3 with TRBJ1-6, with D possibly matching TRBD1 (5 bases). The CDR3 is made up of 16 amino acids. From germline, CDR1 is LGHNA and CDR2 YSLEER. Trimming shortened V by 0 bases and J by 7 bases, and 13 bases separated the two germline ends. The CDR3, as DNA: TGCGCCAGCAGCCAAGAATTCGACAGCCTAAATTCACCCCTCCACTTT. Encoded protein: CASSQEFDSLNSPLHF.

CDR3 amino acids: CASSPGGGGYNEQFF. For the CDR3, the DNA is TGCGCCAGCAGCCCTGGCGGGGGAGGTTACAATGAGCAGTTCTTC. The V and J genes are TRBV5-1 and TRBJ2-1; 7 positions agree with TRBD2. The CDR3 runs 15 residues. CDR1 SGHRS and CDR2 YFSETQ come from the germline V gene. V was pared by 4 bases and J by 4 bases, with 8 bases of the junction left unmatched.

This chain links TRBV10-1 with TRBJ2-7; D is uncertain. Germline V gene sequence: CDR1 WNHNN, CDR2 SYGVQD (reference sequence). The CDR3 runs to 13 residues. Trimming left V 6 bases short and J 5 bases short, with 14 bases between. The CDR3 is CASRPRFQHEQYF. The CDR3 DNA follows: TGCGCCAGCAGACCTCGGTTTCAACACGAGCAGTACTTC.

A single count supports this clone. V usage is TRBV7-9 and J usage is TRBJ2-3, with a weak D call TRBD1 (6 bases). This CDR3 is built from 16 residues. The germline V and J ends were trimmed by 1 base and 3 bases, with 14 bases remaining between them. From germline, CDR1 is SEHNR and CDR2 FQNEAQ (reference sequence). The CDR3 DNA is TGTGCCAGCAGCTTAGGGCCACAGGGAATGACAGATACGCAGTATTTT. Residues: CASSLGPQGMTDTQYF.

This chain uses TRBV11-3 with TRBJ2-3; D gene ambiguous. There are 12 residues in the CDR3. Per the germline V gene, CDR1 is SGHNT and CDR2 is YENEEA. V was shortened by 6 bases and J by 1 base, with 5 bases between the two germline ends. CDR3 nucleotides: TGTGCCAGCAGTTATGGCACAGATACGCAGTATTTT. Its translation is CASSYGTDTQYF.

The rearrangement joins TRBV6-5 to TRBJ1-6, with 8 bases lining up with TRBD1. CDR3 size: 16 residues. The germline gives CDR1 MNHEY, CDR2 SVGAGI. The V segment lost 2 bases and the J segment 6 bases; nucleotides outside the gene matches: 6. The CDR3 loop is CASSYTQGALNSPLHF. As DNA, the CDR3 is TGTGCCAGCAGTTACACCCAGGGGGCCCTTAATTCACCCCTCCACTTT.

V usage is TRBV4-3 and J usage is TRBJ1-1; 10 nucleotides agree with TRBD1. CDR3 length: 15 amino acids. J was trimmed by 2 bases and V by 3 bases; bases with no gene match: 3. CDR1 and CDR2 from the germline V gene are LGHNA and YSLEER. The CDR3 DNA sequence: TGCGCCAGCAGCCAGGGGACAGGGGTAAACACTGAAGCTTTCTTT. This encodes CASSQGTGVNTEAFF.

This chain uses TRBV9 with TRBJ2-2, with 10 bases fitting TRBD2. V dropped 4 bases and J dropped 6; count of bases not matched to a gene: 12. Germline assignment: CDR1 SGDLS and CDR2 YYNGEE. CDR3 length equals 17 residues. The CDR3 here is CASSFPQAGGPAGELFF. CDR3 sequence (DNA): TGTGCCAGCAGCTTCCCGCAAGCGGGAGGGCCGGCCGGGGAGCTGTTTTTT. Using reference TRBV9 and TRBJ2-2 for the parts outside the CDR3, the full variable domain is DSGVTQTPKHLITATGQRVTLRCSPRSGDLSVYWYQQSLDQGLQFLIQYYNGEERAKGNILERFSAQQFPDLHSELNLSSLELGDSALYFCASSFPQAGGPAGELFFGEGSRLTVL.

The chain combines TRBV4-1 with TRBJ2-1; a weak D match, TRBD2 (5 bases). The V gene lost 4 bases and the J gene lost 1 base, with 14 bases spanning the gap. The V gene's germline CDR1 is MGHRA and CDR2 YSYEKL. This CDR3 is 16 amino acids long. The CDR3 sequence is CASSLFTRASYNEQFF. The CDR3 coding sequence is TGCGCCAGCAGCCTATTTACTAGGGCGTCCTACAATGAGCAGTTCTTC.